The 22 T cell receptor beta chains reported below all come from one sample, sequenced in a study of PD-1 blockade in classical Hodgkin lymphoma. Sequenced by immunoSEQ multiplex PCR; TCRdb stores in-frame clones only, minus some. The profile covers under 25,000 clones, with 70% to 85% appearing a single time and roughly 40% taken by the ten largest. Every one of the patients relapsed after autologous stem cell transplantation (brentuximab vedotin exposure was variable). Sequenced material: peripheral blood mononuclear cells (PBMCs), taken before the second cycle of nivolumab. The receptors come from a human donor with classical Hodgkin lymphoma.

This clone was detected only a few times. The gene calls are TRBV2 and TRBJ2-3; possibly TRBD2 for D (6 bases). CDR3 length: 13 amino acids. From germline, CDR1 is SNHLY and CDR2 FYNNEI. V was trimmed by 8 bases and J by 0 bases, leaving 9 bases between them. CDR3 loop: CASGGPSTDTQYF. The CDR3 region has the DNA TGTGCCAGCGGAGGGCCTAGCACAGATACGCAGTATTTT.

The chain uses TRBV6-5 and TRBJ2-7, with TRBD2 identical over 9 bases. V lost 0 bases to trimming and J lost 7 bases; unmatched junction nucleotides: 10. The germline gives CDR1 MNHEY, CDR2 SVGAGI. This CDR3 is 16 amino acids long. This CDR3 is CASSYSILAGSFEQYF. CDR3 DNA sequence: TGTGCCAGCAGTTACTCGATTCTAGCGGGATCTTTTGAGCAGTACTTC.

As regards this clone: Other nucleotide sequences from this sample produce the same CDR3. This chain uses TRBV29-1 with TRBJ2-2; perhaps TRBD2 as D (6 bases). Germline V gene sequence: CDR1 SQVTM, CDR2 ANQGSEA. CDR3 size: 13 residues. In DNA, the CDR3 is TGCAGTGGCGCCGCGGCGGGGACCGGGGAGCTGTTTTTT. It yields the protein CSGAAAGTGELFF.

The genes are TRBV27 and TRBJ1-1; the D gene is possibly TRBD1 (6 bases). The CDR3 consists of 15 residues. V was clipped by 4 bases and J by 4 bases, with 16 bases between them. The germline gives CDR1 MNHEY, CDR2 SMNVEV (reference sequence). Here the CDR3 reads CASSYRVSFGTEAFF. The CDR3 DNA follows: TGTGCCAGCAGTTACAGGGTCAGCTTTGGCACTGAAGCTTTCTTT.

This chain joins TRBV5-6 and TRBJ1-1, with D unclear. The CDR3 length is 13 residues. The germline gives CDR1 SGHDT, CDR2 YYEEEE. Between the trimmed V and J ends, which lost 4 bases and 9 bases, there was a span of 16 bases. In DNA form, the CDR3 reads TGTGCCAGCAGCGCAGCGGACCGATGGAAAGCTTTCTTT. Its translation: CASSAADRWKAFF.

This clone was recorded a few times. CDR3 DNA: TGCGCCAGCATTGGGAAGAGCGGGGGAGTGGGGAATACGCAGTATTTT. Its translation is CASIGKSGGVGNTQYF. V and J are TRBV10-2 and TRBJ2-3; 8 bases align to TRBD2. Germline V gene data show CDR1 as WSHSY and CDR2 as SAAADI. With 7 bases clipped from V and 7 bases from J, the junction kept 16 bases outside the gene matches. The CDR3 length is 16 residues.

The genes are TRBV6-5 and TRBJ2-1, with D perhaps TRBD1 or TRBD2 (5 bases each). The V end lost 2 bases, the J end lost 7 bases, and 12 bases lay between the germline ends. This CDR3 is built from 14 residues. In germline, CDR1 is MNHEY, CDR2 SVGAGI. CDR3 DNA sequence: TGTGCCAGCAGTTACGAGGGGCTACGAAATGAGCAGTTCTTC. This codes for CASSYEGLRNEQFF.

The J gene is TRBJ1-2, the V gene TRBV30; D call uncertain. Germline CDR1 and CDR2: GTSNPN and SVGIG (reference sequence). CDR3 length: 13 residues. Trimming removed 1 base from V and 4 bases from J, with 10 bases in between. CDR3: CAWSARSSYGYTF. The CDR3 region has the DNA TGTGCCTGGAGTGCCCGTAGCAGCTATGGCTACACCTTC. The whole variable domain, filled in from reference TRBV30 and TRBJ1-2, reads SQTIHQWPATLVQPVGSPLSLECTVEGTSNPNLYWYRQAAGRGLQLLFYSVGIGQISSEVPQNLSASRPQDRQFILSSKKLLLSDSGFYLCAWSARSSYGYTFGSGTRLTVV.

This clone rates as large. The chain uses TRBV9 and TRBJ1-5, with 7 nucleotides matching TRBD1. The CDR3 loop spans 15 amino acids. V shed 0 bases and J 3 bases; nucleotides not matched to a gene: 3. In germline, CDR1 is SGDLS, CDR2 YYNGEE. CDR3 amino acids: CASSVGDSYNQPQHF. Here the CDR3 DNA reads TGTGCCAGCAGCGTAGGGGACAGCTACAATCAGCCCCAGCATTTT. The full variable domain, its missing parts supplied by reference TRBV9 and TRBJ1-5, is DSGVTQTPKHLITATGQRVTLRCSPRSGDLSVYWYQQSLDQGLQFLIQYYNGEERAKGNILERFSAQQFPDLHSELNLSSLELGDSALYFCASSVGDSYNQPQHFGDGTRLSIL.

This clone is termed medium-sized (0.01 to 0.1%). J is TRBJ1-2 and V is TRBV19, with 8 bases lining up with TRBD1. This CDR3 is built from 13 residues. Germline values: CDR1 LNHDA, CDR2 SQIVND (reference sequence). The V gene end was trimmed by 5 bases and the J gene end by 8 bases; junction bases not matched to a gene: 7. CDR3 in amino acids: CASSVGQGGGYTF. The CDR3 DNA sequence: TGTGCCAGTAGTGTTGGACAGGGCGGCGGCTACACCTTC. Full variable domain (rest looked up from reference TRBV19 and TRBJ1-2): DGGITQSPKYLFRKEGQNVTLSCEQNLNHDAMYWYRQDPGQGLRLIYYSQIVNDFQKGDIAEGYSVSREKKESFPLTVTSAQKNPTAFYLCASSVGQGGGYTFGSGTRLTVV.

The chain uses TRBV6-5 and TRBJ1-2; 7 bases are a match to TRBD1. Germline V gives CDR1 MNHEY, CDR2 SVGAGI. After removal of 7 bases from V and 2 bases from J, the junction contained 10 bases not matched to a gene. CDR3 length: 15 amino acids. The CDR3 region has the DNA TGTGCCAGCAACCACAGACAGGGTCTGAACTATGGCTACACCTTC. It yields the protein CASNHRQGLNYGYTF.

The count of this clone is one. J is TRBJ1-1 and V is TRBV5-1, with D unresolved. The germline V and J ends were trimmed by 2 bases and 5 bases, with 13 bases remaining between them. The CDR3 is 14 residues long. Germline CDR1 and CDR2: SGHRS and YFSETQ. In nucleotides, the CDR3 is TGCGCCAGCAGCTTTACCATTGGAAGGACTGAAGCTTTCTTT. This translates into CASSFTIGRTEAFF.

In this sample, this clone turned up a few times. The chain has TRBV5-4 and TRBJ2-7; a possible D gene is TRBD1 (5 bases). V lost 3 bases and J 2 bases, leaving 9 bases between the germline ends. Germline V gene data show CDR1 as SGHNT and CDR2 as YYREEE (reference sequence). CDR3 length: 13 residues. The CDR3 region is CASSYRMAYEQYF. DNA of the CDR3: TGTGCCAGCAGCTACAGGATGGCCTACGAGCAGTACTTC.

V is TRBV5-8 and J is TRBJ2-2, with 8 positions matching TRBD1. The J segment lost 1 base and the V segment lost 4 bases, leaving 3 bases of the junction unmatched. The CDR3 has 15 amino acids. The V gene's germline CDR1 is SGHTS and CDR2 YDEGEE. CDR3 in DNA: TGTGCCAGCAGCCCGGGGACAGGGAACACCGGGGAGCTGTTTTTT. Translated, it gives CASSPGTGNTGELFF. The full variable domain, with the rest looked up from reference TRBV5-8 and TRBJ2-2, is EAGVTQSPTHLIKTRGQQATLRCSPISGHTSVYWYQQALGLGLQFLLWYDEGEERNRGNFPPRFSGRQFPNYSSELNVNALELEDSALYLCASSPGTGNTGELFFGEGSRLTVL.

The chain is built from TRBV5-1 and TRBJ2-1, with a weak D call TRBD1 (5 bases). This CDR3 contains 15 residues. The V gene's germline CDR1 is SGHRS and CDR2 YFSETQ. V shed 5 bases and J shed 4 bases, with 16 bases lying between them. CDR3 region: CASSGASQLYNEQFF. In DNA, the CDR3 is TGCGCCAGCAGTGGGGCTAGTCAACTATACAATGAGCAGTTCTTC.

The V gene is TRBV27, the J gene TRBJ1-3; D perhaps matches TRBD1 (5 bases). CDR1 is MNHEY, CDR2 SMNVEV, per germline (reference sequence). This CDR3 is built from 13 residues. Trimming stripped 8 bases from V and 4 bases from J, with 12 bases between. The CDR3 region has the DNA TGTGCCAGCGCATTCAGGGACGGAAACACCATATATTTT. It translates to CASAFRDGNTIYF.

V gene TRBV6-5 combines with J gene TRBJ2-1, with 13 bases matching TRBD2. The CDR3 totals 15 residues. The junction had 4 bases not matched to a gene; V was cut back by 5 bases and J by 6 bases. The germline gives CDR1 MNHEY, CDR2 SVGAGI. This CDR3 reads CASSVGLAGANEQFF. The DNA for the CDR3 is TGTGCCAGCAGTGTTGGACTAGCGGGAGCCAATGAGCAGTTCTTC.

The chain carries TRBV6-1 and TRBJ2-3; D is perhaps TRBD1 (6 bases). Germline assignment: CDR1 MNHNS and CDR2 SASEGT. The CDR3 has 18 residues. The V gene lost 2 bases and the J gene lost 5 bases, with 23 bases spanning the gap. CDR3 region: CASSENGGGLVGVDTQYF. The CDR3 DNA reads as TGTGCCAGCAGTGAAAACGGTGGGGGCCTAGTCGGTGTAGATACGCAGTATTTT.

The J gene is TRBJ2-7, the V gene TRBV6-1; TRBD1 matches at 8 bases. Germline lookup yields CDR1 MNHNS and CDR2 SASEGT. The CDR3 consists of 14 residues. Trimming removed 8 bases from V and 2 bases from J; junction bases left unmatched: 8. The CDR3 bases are TGTGCCAGCCCTAAAGGACAGGGAACCTACGAGCAGTACTTC. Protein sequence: CASPKGQGTYEQYF.

The CDR3 DNA reads TGTGCCAGCAGCAATAGCGAGAGCTCCTACAATGAGCAGTTCTTC. Protein sequence: CASSNSESSYNEQFF. The chain recombines TRBV7-9 with TRBJ2-1; D may be TRBD2 (5 bases). V was cut by 5 bases and J by 0 bases, with 11 bases left in between. This CDR3 region has 15 residues. The V gene's germline CDR1 is SEHNR and CDR2 FQNEAQ (reference sequence).

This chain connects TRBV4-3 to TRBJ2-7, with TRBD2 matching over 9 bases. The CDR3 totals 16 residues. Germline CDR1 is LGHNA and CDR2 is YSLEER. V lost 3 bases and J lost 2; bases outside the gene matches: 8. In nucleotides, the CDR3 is TGCGCCAGCAGCCACGAAACTAGCGGGTCTACCTACGAGCAGTACTTC. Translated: CASSHETSGSTYEQYF.

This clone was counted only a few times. For the CDR3, the DNA is TGTGCCAGCAACAAGGGGGACACTGAAGCTTTCTTT. This translates into CASNKGDTEAFF. This chain connects TRBV5-4 to TRBJ1-1; TRBD1 might be the D (6 bases). Per the germline V gene, CDR1 is SGHNT and CDR2 is YYREEE (reference sequence). V lost 6 bases and J 3 bases, leaving 9 bases between the germline ends. CDR3 size: 12 residues.